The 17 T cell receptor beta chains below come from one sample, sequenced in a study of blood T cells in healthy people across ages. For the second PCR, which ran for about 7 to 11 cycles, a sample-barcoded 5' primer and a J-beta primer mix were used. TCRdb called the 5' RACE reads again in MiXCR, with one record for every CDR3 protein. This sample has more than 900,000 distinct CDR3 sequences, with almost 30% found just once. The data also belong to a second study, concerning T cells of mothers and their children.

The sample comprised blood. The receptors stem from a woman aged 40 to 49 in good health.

This chain's CDR3 is CASGGPNEQFF. In DNA form, the CDR3 reads TGTGCCAGTGGGGGCCCCAATGAGCAGTTCTTC. J is TRBJ2-1 and V is TRBV19, with D tentatively TRBD1 (6 bases). Deletions cut 8 bases from V and 6 bases from J, with 8 bases between. This CDR3 is built from 11 residues. Per the germline V gene, CDR1 is LNHDA and CDR2 is SQIVND (reference sequence).

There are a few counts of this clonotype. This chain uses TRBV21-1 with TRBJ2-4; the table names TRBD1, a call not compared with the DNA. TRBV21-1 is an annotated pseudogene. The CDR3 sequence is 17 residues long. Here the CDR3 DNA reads TGTGCCAGCAGCCGGCCGCAGGGGGGTATTGCCAAAAACATTCAGTACTTC. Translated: CASSRPQGGIAKNIQYF.

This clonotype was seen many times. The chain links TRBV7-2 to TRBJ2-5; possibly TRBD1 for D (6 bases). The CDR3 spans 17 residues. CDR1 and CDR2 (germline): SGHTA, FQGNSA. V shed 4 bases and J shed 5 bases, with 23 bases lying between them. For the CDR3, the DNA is TGTGCCAGCAGCTGGGGGTTGGCAGGGGCTCACTCGGAGACCCAGTACTTC. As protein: CASSWGLAGAHSETQYF.

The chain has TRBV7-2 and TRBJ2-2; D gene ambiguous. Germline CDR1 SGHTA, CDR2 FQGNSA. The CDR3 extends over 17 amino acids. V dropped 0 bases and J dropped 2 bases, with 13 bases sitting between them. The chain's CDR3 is CASSLAVIPANTGELFF. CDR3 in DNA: TGTGCCAGCAGCTTAGCAGTCATCCCAGCAAACACCGGGGAGCTGTTTTTT.

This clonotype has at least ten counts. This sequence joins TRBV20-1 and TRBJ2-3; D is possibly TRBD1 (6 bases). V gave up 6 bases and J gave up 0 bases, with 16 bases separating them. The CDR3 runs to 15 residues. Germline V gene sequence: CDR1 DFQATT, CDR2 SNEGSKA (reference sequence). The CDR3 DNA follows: TGCAGTGCCCCTTGGGGGCGATCGAGCACAGATACGCAGTATTTT. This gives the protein CSAPWGRSSTDTQYF.

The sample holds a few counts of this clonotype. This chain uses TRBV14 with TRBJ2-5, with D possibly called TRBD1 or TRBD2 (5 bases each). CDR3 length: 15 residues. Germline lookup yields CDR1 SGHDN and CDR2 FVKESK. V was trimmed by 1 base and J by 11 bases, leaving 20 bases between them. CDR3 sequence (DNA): TGTGCCAGCAGCCAAGCCGGGACCCCAGCGAAAGAGCAGTACTTC. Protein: CASSQAGTPAKEQYF. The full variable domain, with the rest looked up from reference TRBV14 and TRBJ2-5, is EAGVTQFPSHSVIEKGQTVTLRCDPISGHDNLYWYRRVMGKEIKFLLHFVKESKQDESGMPNNRFLAERTGGTYSTLKVQPAELEDSGVYFCASSQAGTPAKEQYFGPGTRLLVL.

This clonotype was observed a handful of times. The CDR3 reads CASSRGTGGRWDEQFF. The CDR3 region has the DNA TGTGCCAGCAGCCGAGGGACAGGGGGCAGGTGGGATGAGCAGTTCTTC. The chain combines TRBV14 with TRBJ2-1; 12 nucleotides line up with TRBD1. CDR1 is SGHDN and CDR2 is FVKESK in the germline V gene. The V segment lost 4 bases and the J segment 8 bases; nucleotides outside the gene matches: 9. CDR3 length: 16 amino acids.

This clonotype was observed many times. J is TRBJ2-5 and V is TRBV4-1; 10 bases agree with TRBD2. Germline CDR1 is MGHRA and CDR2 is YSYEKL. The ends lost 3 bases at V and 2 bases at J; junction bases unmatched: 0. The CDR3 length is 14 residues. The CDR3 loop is CASSQTSGQETQYF. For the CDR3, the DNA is TGCGCCAGCAGCCAGACTAGCGGGCAAGAGACCCAGTACTTC.

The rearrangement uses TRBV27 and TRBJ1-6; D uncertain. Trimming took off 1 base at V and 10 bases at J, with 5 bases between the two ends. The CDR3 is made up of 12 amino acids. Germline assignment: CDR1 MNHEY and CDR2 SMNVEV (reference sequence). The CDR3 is CASSLLASPLHF. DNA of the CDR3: TGTGCCAGCAGTTTATTGGCCTCACCCCTCCACTTT.

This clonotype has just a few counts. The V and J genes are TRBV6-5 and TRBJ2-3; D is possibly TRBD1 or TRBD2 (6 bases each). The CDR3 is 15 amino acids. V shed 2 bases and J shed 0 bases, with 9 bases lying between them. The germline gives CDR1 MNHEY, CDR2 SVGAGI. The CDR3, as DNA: TGTGCCAGCAGTTACAGGGGGGATAGCACAGATACGCAGTATTTT. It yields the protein CASSYRGDSTDTQYF.

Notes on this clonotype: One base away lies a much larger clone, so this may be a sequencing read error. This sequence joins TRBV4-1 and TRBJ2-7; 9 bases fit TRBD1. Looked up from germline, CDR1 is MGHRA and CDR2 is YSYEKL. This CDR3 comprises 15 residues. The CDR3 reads CASSHPGQGLYEQCF. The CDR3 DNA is TGCGCCAGCAGCCATCCGGGACAGGGTCTGTACGAGCAGTGCTTC.

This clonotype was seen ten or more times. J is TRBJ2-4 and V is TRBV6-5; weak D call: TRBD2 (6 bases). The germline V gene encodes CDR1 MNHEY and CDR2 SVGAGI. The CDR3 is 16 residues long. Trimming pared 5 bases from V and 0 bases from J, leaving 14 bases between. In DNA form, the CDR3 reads TGTGCCAGCAGTCCCGGGGGAGTACTAGCCAAAAACATTCAGTACTTC. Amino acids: CASSPGGVLAKNIQYF.

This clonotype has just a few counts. The CDR3 coding sequence is TGCGCCAGCAGCCCCACCGGGATGGGTACGCAGTATTTT. Translated: CASSPTGMGTQYF. The genes are TRBV5-1 and TRBJ2-3, with D possibly matching TRBD2 (5 bases). Per germline, CDR1 SGHRS and CDR2 YFSETQ. The CDR3 runs 13 residues. V shed 4 bases and J shed 8 bases, with 14 bases lying between them.

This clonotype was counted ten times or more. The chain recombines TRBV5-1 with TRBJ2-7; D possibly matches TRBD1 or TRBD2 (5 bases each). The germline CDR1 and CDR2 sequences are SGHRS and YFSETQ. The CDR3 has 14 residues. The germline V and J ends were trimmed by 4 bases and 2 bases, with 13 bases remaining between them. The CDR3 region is CASSSVGGTYEQYF. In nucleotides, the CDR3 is TGCGCCAGCAGCAGTGTTGGGGGTACCTACGAGCAGTACTTC.

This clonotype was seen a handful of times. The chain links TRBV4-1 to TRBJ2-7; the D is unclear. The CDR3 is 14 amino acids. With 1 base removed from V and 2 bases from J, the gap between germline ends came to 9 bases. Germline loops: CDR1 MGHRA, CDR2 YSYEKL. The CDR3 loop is CASSQVTEAYEQYF. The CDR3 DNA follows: TGCGCCAGCAGCCAAGTCACAGAAGCCTACGAGCAGTACTTC.

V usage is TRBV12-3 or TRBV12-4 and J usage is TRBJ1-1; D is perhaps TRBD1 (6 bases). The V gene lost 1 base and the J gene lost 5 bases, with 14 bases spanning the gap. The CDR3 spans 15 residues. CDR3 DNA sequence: TGTGCCAGCAGTTTAGGAGCAGGGGTGCGGACTGAAGCTTTCTTT. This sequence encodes CASSLGAGVRTEAFF.

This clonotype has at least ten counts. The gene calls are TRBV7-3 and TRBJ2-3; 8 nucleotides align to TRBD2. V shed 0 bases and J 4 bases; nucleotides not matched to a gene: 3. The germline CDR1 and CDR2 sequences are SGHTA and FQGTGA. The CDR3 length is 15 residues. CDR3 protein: CASSLTSGGPDTQYF. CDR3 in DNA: TGTGCCAGCAGCTTAACCAGCGGGGGCCCAGATACGCAGTATTTT.